This passage covers 27 T cell receptor beta chains from one sample sequenced in a study of Ad26.COV2.S vaccination and SARS-CoV-2 variants. TCRdb keeps only in-frame clones here, not all; method: immunoSEQ multiplex PCR. Seen here are about 7,100 clones, 84% observed once, and the top ten hold roughly 32%. The sample here was peripheral blood, taken after recovery from COVID-19. Receptors originate from a human donor who had recovered from COVID-19.

This clone came up a few times. V and J are TRBV9 and TRBJ2-7, with TRBD1 matching over 8 bases. CDR1 is SGDLS, CDR2 YYNGEE, per germline. The CDR3 contains 15 residues. The J segment lost 1 base and the V segment lost 0 bases, leaving 3 bases of the junction unmatched. CDR3 region: CASSVGTGLSYEQYF. CDR3 DNA sequence: TGTGCCAGCAGCGTAGGGACAGGGCTATCCTACGAGCAGTACTTC.

The chain recombines TRBV6-2 or TRBV6-3 with TRBJ2-7, with 7 bases matching TRBD1. The CDR3 loop spans 16 amino acids. Germline V CDR1 and CDR2: MNHEY, SVGEGT. V was clipped by 6 bases and J by 0 bases; unmatched bases: 11. CDR3 sequence (DNA): TGTGCCAGCAGCTCCAGACAGGGCCCGAGCTCCTACGAGCAGTACTTC. Translation gives CASSSRQGPSSYEQYF.

The chain is built from TRBV11-2 and TRBJ2-7; TRBD2 agrees at 9 bases. The CDR3 sequence is 15 residues long. Trimming cost V 0 bases and J 1 base; bases outside gene matches: 1. From germline, CDR1 is SGHAT and CDR2 FQNNGV. CDR3: CASSLERGGSYEQYF. The CDR3 DNA sequence: TGTGCCAGCAGCTTAGAGCGGGGGGGTTCCTACGAGCAGTACTTC.

V and J are TRBV19 and TRBJ2-3, with 8 bases fitting TRBD1. The CDR3 totals 15 residues. CDR1 is LNHDA, CDR2 SQIVND, per germline (reference sequence). Germline trimming cut 3 bases from V and 2 bases from J; bases unmatched to any gene: 4. The CDR3 nucleotides are TGTGCCAGTAGTATTGCAGGGGGCGTCACAGATACGCAGTATTTT. Its translation: CASSIAGGVTDTQYF.

This chain uses TRBV7-9 with TRBJ1-6, with a weak D call TRBD1 (6 bases). Looked up from germline, CDR1 is SEHNR and CDR2 is FQNEAQ (reference sequence). The CDR3 totals 18 residues. Trimming stripped 6 bases from V and 9 bases from J, with 27 bases between. CDR3 residues: CASRRGGGVPPVASPLHF. For the CDR3, the DNA is TGTGCCAGCAGGAGAGGGGGGGGAGTCCCCCCGGTAGCTTCACCCCTCCACTTT.

V gene TRBV6-6 combines with J gene TRBJ2-1; the match to TRBD2 covers 11 bases. This CDR3 comprises 18 residues. V shed 5 bases, J shed 6 bases, and the junction held 15 bases outside the gene matches. Germline CDR1 is MNHNY and CDR2 is SVGAGI (reference sequence). CDR3 sequence (DNA): TGTGCCAGCAGTCCCAAGGGACTAGCGGAGGCCAGGGGCAATGAGCAGTTCTTC. Translation gives CASSPKGLAEARGNEQFF.

This clone occurred a few times. CDR3: CASSIESGARGYTF. As DNA, the CDR3 is TGTGCCAGTAGTATAGAATCGGGGGCGCGGGGCTACACCTTC. The J gene is TRBJ1-2, the V gene TRBV19, with D tentatively TRBD1 (6 bases). V was shortened by 0 bases and J by 8 bases, with 13 bases between the two germline ends. This CDR3 contains 14 residues. In germline, CDR1 is LNHDA, CDR2 SQIVND (reference sequence). Using reference TRBV19 and TRBJ1-2 for the parts outside the CDR3, the full variable domain is DGGITQSPKYLFRKEGQNVTLSCEQNLNHDAMYWYRQDPGQGLRLIYYSQIVNDFQKGDIAEGYSVSREKKESFPLTVTSAQKNPTAFYLCASSIESGARGYTFGSGTRLTVV.

This rearrangement joins TRBV4-1 to TRBJ2-1; D possibly corresponds to TRBD2 (6 bases). The CDR3 consists of 15 residues. The V gene's germline CDR1 is MGHRA and CDR2 YSYEKL. Between the trimmed V and J ends, which lost 5 bases and 5 bases, there was a span of 16 bases. This CDR3 is CASSSEGLPNNEQFF. In DNA, the CDR3 is TGCGCCAGCAGCTCGGAAGGACTACCCAACAATGAGCAGTTCTTC.

This sequence joins TRBV12-3 or TRBV12-4 and TRBJ2-3; TRBD2 might be the D (5 bases). This CDR3 is built from 11 residues. The V gene lost 5 bases and the J gene lost 12 bases, with 12 bases spanning the gap. CDR3 sequence (DNA): TGTGCCAGCAGTCCGAGCGGAGTACAGTATTTT. It translates to CASSPSGVQYF.

V usage is TRBV20-1 and J usage is TRBJ1-1; D remains ambiguous. The germline V gene encodes CDR1 DFQATT and CDR2 SNEGSKA (reference sequence). The CDR3 extends over 11 amino acids. V was trimmed by 6 bases and J by 8 bases, leaving 13 bases between them. The CDR3 protein is CSARGRLEAFF. The CDR3 region has the DNA TGCAGTGCCCGAGGACGGCTAGAAGCTTTCTTT.

The chain couples TRBV11-2 to TRBJ2-7; perhaps TRBD1 as D (5 bases). Looked up from germline, CDR1 is SGHAT and CDR2 is FQNNGV. This CDR3 has 14 residues. V was shortened by 0 bases and J by 1 base, with 7 bases between the two germline ends. DNA of the CDR3: TGTGCCAGCAGCTTAGATCACAGGTCCTACGAGCAGTACTTC. It is translated as CASSLDHRSYEQYF. The entire variable domain, with the rest obtained from reference TRBV11-2 and TRBJ2-7, is as follows: EAGVAQSPRYKIIEKRQSVAFWCNPISGHATLYWYQQILGQGPKLLIQFQNNGVVDDSQLPKDRFSAERLKGVDSTLKIQPAKLEDSAVYLCASSLDHRSYEQYFGPGTRLTVT.

The chain recombines TRBV19 with TRBJ2-1; the match to TRBD1 covers 9 bases. Germline-derived CDR1 and CDR2 are LNHDA and SQIVND (reference sequence). The V and J ends lost 5 bases and 3 bases, in that order; junction bases with no gene match: 5. The CDR3 extends over 15 amino acids. In DNA, the CDR3 is TGTGCCAGTAGTGCTGGGACAGGGCTCTACAATGAGCAGTTCTTC. Translation gives CASSAGTGLYNEQFF.

In DNA, the CDR3 is TGCGCCAGCAGCTCCGCGCCGGGAAACTATGGCTACACCTTC. Protein: CASSSAPGNYGYTF. The gene calls are TRBV5-1 and TRBJ1-2; D is uncertain. Trimming cost V 3 bases and J 2 bases, with 11 bases left between them. The CDR3 length is 14 residues. CDR1 and CDR2 (germline): SGHRS, YFSETQ.

CDR3 nucleotides: TGCGCCAGCAGCCAAGTCCAGGGCGGCGATACGCAGTATTTT. This gives the protein CASSQVQGGDTQYF. The chain couples TRBV4-3 to TRBJ2-3; D is possibly TRBD1 (5 bases). Per germline, CDR1 LGHNA and CDR2 YSLEER. V was cut by 1 base and J by 6 bases, with 11 bases left in between. This CDR3 contains 14 residues.

The V call is TRBV10-1, the J call TRBJ1-1, with D possibly TRBD1 on 6 matching bases. CDR1 and CDR2 (germline): WNHNN, SYGVQD (reference sequence). This CDR3 has 12 residues. The V and J ends lost 6 bases and 3 bases respectively, with 8 bases between them. The CDR3 protein is CASSGQYTEAFF. The CDR3 nucleotides read TGCGCCAGCAGCGGACAGTACACTGAAGCTTTCTTT.

The rearrangement joins TRBV5-6 to TRBJ1-2; unclear D gene. Trimming removed 3 bases at V and 4 bases at J, with 16 bases between. This CDR3 spans 15 amino acids. Germline V CDR1 and CDR2: SGHDT, YYEEEE. The CDR3 sequence is CASSSGPLEGYGYTF. In nucleotides, the CDR3 is TGTGCCAGCAGCTCCGGGCCCCTGGAGGGCTATGGCTACACCTTC.

The V call is TRBV10-3, the J call TRBJ1-2; TRBD1 might be the D (6 bases). The germline V gene encodes CDR1 ENHRY and CDR2 SYGVKD. This CDR3 spans 14 amino acids. V gave up 6 bases and J gave up 6 bases, with 17 bases separating them. DNA for the CDR3: TGTGCCATCAGCCCGGGGGTACAGGGTGATGGCTACACCTTC. It is translated as CAISPGVQGDGYTF.

This clone has a handful of counts. The CDR3 loop is CASSEIQGGFF. The CDR3 region has the DNA TGTGCCAGCAGTGAAATACAGGGTGGTTTCTTT. The chain carries TRBV6-4 and TRBJ1-1; D is perhaps TRBD1 (6 bases). The CDR3 covers 11 residues. V was clipped by 3 bases and J by 13 bases, with 12 bases between them. Germline V gene data show CDR1 as MRHNA and CDR2 as SNTAGT.

This clone was observed once. The rearrangement links TRBV11-2 to TRBJ2-7; D may be TRBD2 (6 bases). This CDR3 is built from 12 residues. In germline, CDR1 is SGHAT, CDR2 FQNNGV. Trimming shortened V by 2 bases and J by 7 bases, and 9 bases separated the two germline ends. The CDR3 coding sequence is TGTGCCAGCAGCTTAAATGCGGGGGAGCAGTACTTC. Its protein product is CASSLNAGEQYF.

The rearrangement joins TRBV24-1 to TRBJ2-3; D gene ambiguous. The V end was cut by 5 bases, the J end by 2 bases, with 10 bases between. Germline V gene data show CDR1 as KGHDR and CDR2 as SFDVKD. The CDR3 is 14 amino acids. CDR3 bases: TGTGCCACCAGTGTTGCCGGACCCACAGATACGCAGTATTTT. This sequence encodes CATSVAGPTDTQYF.

The chain is built from TRBV5-1 and TRBJ2-1, with 7 bases that match TRBD2. Germline-derived CDR1 and CDR2 are SGHRS and YFSETQ. The junction had 8 bases not matched to a gene; V was cut back by 2 bases and J by 0 bases. The CDR3 is 17 amino acids. CDR3 bases: TGCGCCAGCAGCTTAGGACTAGTGCCGAGCTCCTACAATGAGCAGTTCTTC. Its translation is CASSLGLVPSSYNEQFF.

A few counts support this clone. The chain carries TRBV28 and TRBJ2-2; possible D gene TRBD1, 5 bases. The germline V gene encodes CDR1 MDHEN and CDR2 SYDVKM. Deletions cut 2 bases from V and 0 bases from J, with 16 bases between. The CDR3 is 18 amino acids. CDR3 residues: CASSLTGGAGTNTGELFF. For the CDR3, the DNA is TGTGCCAGCAGTTTAACTGGTGGTGCAGGGACGAACACCGGGGAGCTGTTTTTT.

The J gene is TRBJ2-4, the V gene TRBV7-2, with 11 bases fitting TRBD1. The CDR3 has 15 amino acids. The germline V gene encodes CDR1 SGHTA and CDR2 FQGNSA. The V segment lost 5 bases and the J segment 3 bases; nucleotides outside the gene matches: 3. Written as DNA, the CDR3 is TGTGCCAGCAGCCCGGGACAGGGGGGCAAAAACATTCAGTACTTC. Translated, it gives CASSPGQGGKNIQYF. The full variable domain, its missing parts supplied by reference TRBV7-2 and TRBJ2-4, is GAGVSQSPSNKVTEKGKDVELRCDPISGHTALYWYRQSLGQGLEFLIYFQGNSAPDKSGLPSDRFSAERTGGSVSTLTIQRTQQEDSAVYLCASSPGQGGKNIQYFGAGTRLSVL.

The chain has TRBV5-1 and TRBJ1-2; TRBD1 aligns across 7 bases. Per the germline V gene, CDR1 is SGHRS and CDR2 is YFSETQ. The CDR3 consists of 13 residues. J lost 10 bases, V lost 1 base, and 7 bases had no gene match. The CDR3 nucleotides are TGCGCCAGCAGCTTGACCGTTCAGGGGGACTACACCTTC. Translation gives CASSLTVQGDYTF. Supplemented by reference TRBV5-1 and TRBJ1-2, the full variable domain reads KAGVTQTPRYLIKTRGQQVTLSCSPISGHRSVSWYQQTPGQGLQFLFEYFSETQRNKGNFPGRFSGRQFSNSRSEMNVSTLELGDSALYLCASSLTVQGDYTFGSGTRLTVV.

V usage is TRBV6-5 and J usage is TRBJ2-7; 7 bases match TRBD2. The germline CDR1 and CDR2 sequences are MNHEY and SVGAGI. The CDR3 sequence is 14 residues long. The trim removed 3 bases at V and 0 bases at J, leaving 2 bases unmatched. The CDR3 is CASSYTSDSYEQYF. For the CDR3, the DNA is TGTGCCAGCAGTTATACTAGCGACTCCTACGAGCAGTACTTC.

The V call is TRBV4-3, the J call TRBJ2-1; D unresolved. CDR1 and CDR2 from the germline V gene are LGHNA and YSLEER. The V gene lost 4 bases and the J gene lost 5 bases, with 6 bases spanning the gap. The CDR3 runs 12 residues. CDR3 sequence: CASSLRDNEQFF. The DNA of the CDR3 is TGCGCCAGCAGCCTACGAGACAATGAGCAGTTCTTC.

This chain uses TRBV6-2 or TRBV6-3 with TRBJ2-2; TRBD2 matches 10 bases. J lost 1 base, V lost 6 bases, and 5 bases had no gene match. Germline values: CDR1 MNHEY, CDR2 SVGEGT. This CDR3 is 16 amino acids long. Here the CDR3 DNA reads TGTGCCAGCAGCCGAGGACTAGCGGTGAACACCGGGGAGCTGTTTTTT. Its protein is CASSRGLAVNTGELFF.